The subject of this entry is one TCR beta chain. From germline, CDR1 is MDHEN and CDR2 SYDVKM. This CDR3 is built from 13 residues. V was shortened by 6 bases and J by 6 bases, with 13 bases between the two germline ends. This sample stems from a study of somatic mutations in cytotoxic T cells in rheumatoid arthritis. Method: immunoSEQ multiplex PCR; TCRdb's copy keeps in-frame clones and lacks some. The data contain about 720 clones, around 74% of them seen just once; the ten biggest clones take up about an eighth. The clonotype originates from a man in his 70s with rheumatoid arthritis. Sequenced input: synovial fluid. The chain joins TRBV28 to TRBJ2-3; the D is unclear. The CDR3 DNA is TGTGCCAGCAGCTTCCTTGCCGGGGATACGCAGTATTTT. Its translation: CASSFLAGDTQYF. Full variable domain (outside the CDR3, taken from reference TRBV28 and TRBJ2-3): DVKVTQSSRYLVKRTGEKVFLECVQDMDHENMFWYRQDPGLGLRLIYFSYDVKMKEKGDIPEGYSVSREKKERFSLILESASTNQTSMYLCASSFLAGDTQYFGPGTRLTVL.